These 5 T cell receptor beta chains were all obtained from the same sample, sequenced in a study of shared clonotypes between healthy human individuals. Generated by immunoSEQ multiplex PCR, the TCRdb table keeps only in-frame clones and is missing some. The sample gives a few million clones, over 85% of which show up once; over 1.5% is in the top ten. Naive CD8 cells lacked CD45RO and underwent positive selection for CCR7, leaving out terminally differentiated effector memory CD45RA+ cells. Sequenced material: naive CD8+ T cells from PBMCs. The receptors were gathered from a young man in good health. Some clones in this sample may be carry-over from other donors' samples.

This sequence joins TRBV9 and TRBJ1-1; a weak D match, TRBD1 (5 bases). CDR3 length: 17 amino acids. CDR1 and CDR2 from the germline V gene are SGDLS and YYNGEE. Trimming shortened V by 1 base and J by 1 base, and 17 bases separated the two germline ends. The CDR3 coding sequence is TGTGCCAGCAGCGTATCCAGGGATCATGGGGCGAACACTGAAGCTTTCTTT. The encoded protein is CASSVSRDHGANTEAFF.

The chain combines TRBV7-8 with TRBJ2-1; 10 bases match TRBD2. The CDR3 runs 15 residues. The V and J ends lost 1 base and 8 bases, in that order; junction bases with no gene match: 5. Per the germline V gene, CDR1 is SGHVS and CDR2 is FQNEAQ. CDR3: CASSLGASGRHEQFF. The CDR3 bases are TGTGCCAGCAGCTTAGGGGCTAGCGGGAGACATGAGCAGTTCTTC.

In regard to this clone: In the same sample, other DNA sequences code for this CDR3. The DNA of the CDR3 is TGTGCCAGCAGCTTAGTTTACGAGCAGTACTTC. Amino acids: CASSLVYEQYF. The chain combines TRBV7-8 with TRBJ2-7; D is uncertain. The CDR3 contains 11 residues. CDR1 and CDR2 from the germline V gene are SGHVS and FQNEAQ. The V end lost 1 base, the J end lost 4 bases, and 2 bases lay between the germline ends. Looking up the rest from reference TRBV7-8 and TRBJ2-7 gives the full variable domain: GAGVSQSPRYKVAKRGQDVALRCDPISGHVSLFWYQQALGQGPEFLTYFQNEAQLDKSGLPSDRFFAERPEGSVSTLKIQRTQQEDSAVYLCASSLVYEQYFGPGTRLTVT.

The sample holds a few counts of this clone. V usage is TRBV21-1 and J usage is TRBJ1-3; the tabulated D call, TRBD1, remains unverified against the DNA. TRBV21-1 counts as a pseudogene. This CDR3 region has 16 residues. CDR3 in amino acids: CASSKGQGRSGNTIYF. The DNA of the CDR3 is TGTGCCAGCAGCAAAGGACAGGGCCGCTCTGGAAACACCATATATTTT.

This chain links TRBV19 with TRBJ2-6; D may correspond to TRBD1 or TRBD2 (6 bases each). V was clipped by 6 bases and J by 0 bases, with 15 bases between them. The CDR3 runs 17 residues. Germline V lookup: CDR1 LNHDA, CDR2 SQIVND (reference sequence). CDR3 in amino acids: CASRAGHSISGANVLTF. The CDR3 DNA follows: TGTGCCAGTAGGGCGGGACACTCTATCTCTGGGGCCAACGTCCTGACTTTC.